The T cell receptor beta chain described here comes from a study of STAT5B mutations in CD4+ large granular lymphocyte leukemia. Study information: Among healthy donors, a particular HLA allele went with more CDR3 'QG' motifs. Regarding the study as a whole: Top patient clones used TRBV06 genes more often: 8/27 versus 2/35 in controls.

Buffy coats from healthy blood donors served as controls. V lost 2 bases and J 7 bases, leaving 15 bases between the germline ends. This CDR3 region has 15 residues. The V gene's germline CDR1 is MNHNS and CDR2 SASEGT. The assay was run at survey level. Clones were sequenced by immunoSEQ multiplex PCR, and TCRdb holds only the in-frame ones, with some missing. The sample yields tens of thousands of clones, around three quarters seen once. This clone was observed a few times. Its target is unknown. Sequenced material: CD4+ T cells from blood buffy coats. The genes are TRBV6-1 and TRBJ1-5; unclear D gene. The source of this sequence is a human donor in good health. CDR3 sequence (DNA): TGTGCCAGCAGTGAATCCAGGTTAGGAGGACAGCCCCAGCATTTT. Protein sequence: CASSESRLGGQPQHF.